This TCR beta chain was sequenced in a study of cytomegalovirus exposure and HLA in healthy donors. With 60 Vbeta and 13 Jbeta primers, the PCR was carried out. TCRdb's table, derived via immunoSEQ multiplex PCR, lists solely in-frame clones and lacks some. The data contain 110,000 or so clones, 67% of them singletons. This clone appeared a few times. This CDR3 spans 13 amino acids. V was clipped by 3 bases and J by 4 bases; unmatched bases: 0. Germline V CDR1 and CDR2: LNHNV, YYDKDF (reference sequence). The chain links TRBV15 to TRBJ1-1, with TRBD1 matching over 9 bases. Sequenced sample: PBMCs. This clonotype was obtained from a man between 18 and 35 years old in good health and CMV-seropositive. In DNA, the CDR3 is TGTGCCACCAGCAGGACAGGGGGCACTGAAGCTTTCTTT. Its translation is CATSRTGGTEAFF.